These T cell receptor beta chains were read from a single sample in a study of blood T cell repertoires in COVID-19. The data were produced by immunoSEQ multiplex PCR, yet TCRdb's version contains in-frame clones alone and is incomplete. The sample carries 100,000 or so clones, roughly four fifths recorded once. Sequencing was carried out using peripheral blood. All receptors come from a woman aged 70-85 years with acute or convalescent COVID-19. CDR3s include the opening cysteine and the closing phenylalanine or tryptophan. The D gene is left open where the match is weak. Size tells how often a clone was seen (once, few, many) or the class of an expanded clone, and some rows leave it out.

TRBJ1-2 | - | TRBV19 | TRBD1 | TGTGCCAGTAGACCGCCGGGACAGGGCCTGGTTGGCTACACCTTC | CASRPPGQGLVGYTF
TRBJ2-5 | - | TRBV24-1 | - | TGTGCCACCAGGGGAACAGGGCGGGAGACCCAGTACTTC | CATRGTGRETQYF
TRBJ2-4 | - | TRBV30 | - | TGTGCCTGGAGTGGGGGAGGTCAAAACATTCAGTACTTC | CAWSGGGQNIQYF
TRBJ2-1 | few | TRBV19 | - | TGTGCCAGTAGTGCCCCAGCGGGTAGACACTACAATGAGCAGTTCTTC | CASSAPAGRHYNEQFF
TRBJ2-1 | - | TRBV19 | TRBD2 | TGTGCCAGTAGTACCTCGGGACTAGCGGGACTCTACAATGAGCAGTTCTTC | CASSTSGLAGLYNEQFF
TRBJ2-5 | - | TRBV6-1 | TRBD1 | TGTGCCAGCAGTGATTGGACAGGGGTTGAGACCCAGTACTTC | CASSDWTGVETQYF
TRBJ2-7 | - | TRBV15 | - | TGTGCCACCAGCAGAGATCCCAGTAAGCAGTACTTC | CATSRDPSKQYF
TRBJ2-5 | - | TRBV7-8 | - | TGTGCCAGCAGCTTGACCTACGGGGGACACCAAGAGACCCAGTACTTC | CASSLTYGGHQETQYF
TRBJ1-6 | - | TRBV28 | TRBD1 | TGTGCCAGCAGTTCTACCGGGACAGGGTTCACACCCCTCCACTTT | CASSSTGTGFTPLHF
TRBJ2-5 | once | TRBV12-3/TRBV12-4 | - | TGTGCCAGCAGTTTGAGAGAGACCCAGTACTTC | CASSLRETQYF
TRBJ2-1 | - | TRBV23-1 | TRBD1 | TGCGCCAGCAGTCAAGGACAGGGGTGCTCCTACAATGAGCAGTTCTTC | CASSQGQGCSYNEQFF